The next 29 T cell receptor beta chains were all read from a single sample in a study of spatial heterogeneity in lung cancer. One entry per CDR3 protein, called by TCRdb with MiXCR from the 5' RACE reads. This sample has under 25,000 distinct CDR3 sequences, with 5.5% to 7% found just once. The time point denotes: sample taken at primary tumor resection. From tumor, nontumor lung or frozen PBMC, whole RNA was taken unsorted for sequencing. The sample here was PBMCs, taken at surgery. The source is a male donor with early-stage non-small cell lung cancer.

This clonotype was detected ten times or more. This chain links TRBV4-2 with TRBJ2-3, with 10 bases that match TRBD2. Looked up from germline, CDR1 is LGHNA and CDR2 is YNFKEQ. The CDR3 length is 16 residues. Losses at the gene ends were 3 bases for V and 3 bases for J; bases not matched to a gene: 6. CDR3 DNA: TGTGCCAGCAGCCAGGGGGCTAGCGGGAGAACAGATACGCAGTATTTT. It encodes CASSQGASGRTDTQYF.

The rearrangement links TRBV20-1 to TRBJ2-7, with unresolved D. The CDR3 runs to 11 residues. V lost 3 bases and J lost 5, with 8 bases in between. CDR1 is DFQATT, CDR2 SNEGSKA, per germline (reference sequence). The CDR3 here is CSASFSHEQYF. The CDR3 DNA sequence: TGCAGTGCTAGTTTCAGCCACGAGCAGTACTTC.

This clonotype was detected ten times or more. CDR3 in DNA: TGCAGTGCCCCAACAAGGGCCAGGGAGAAAATCAATCAGCCCCAGCATTTT. This translates into CSAPTRAREKINQPQHF. V is TRBV20-1 and J is TRBJ1-5; D is possibly TRBD1 (5 bases). Germline CDR1 is DFQATT and CDR2 is SNEGSKA (reference sequence). The length of the CDR3 is 17 residues. Trimming cost V 6 bases and J 3 bases, with 24 bases left between them.

This clonotype has at least ten counts. The chain is built from TRBV20-1 and TRBJ1-4; TRBD1 agrees at 11 bases. This CDR3 contains 15 residues. Germline V gene sequence: CDR1 DFQATT, CDR2 SNEGSKA (reference sequence). The V segment lost 5 bases and the J segment 8 bases; nucleotides outside the gene matches: 10. This chain's CDR3 is CSAQFPGTGGEKLFF. The DNA of the CDR3 is TGCAGTGCTCAATTCCCCGGGACAGGGGGGGAAAAACTGTTTTTT.

This clonotype was observed many times. The chain's CDR3 is CASSYSRLGGDGQPQHF. CDR3 nucleotide sequence: TGTGCCAGCAGTTACTCGAGGTTGGGAGGGGATGGTCAGCCCCAGCATTTT. The chain links TRBV6-6 to TRBJ1-5; a possible D gene is TRBD1 (5 bases). This CDR3 spans 17 amino acids. Trimming cost V 0 bases and J 6 bases, with 18 bases left between them. Germline assignment: CDR1 MNHNY and CDR2 SVGAGI (reference sequence).

This clonotype has a count of ten or more. This chain connects TRBV9 to TRBJ2-2; D might be TRBD2 (5 bases). This CDR3 has 16 residues. Germline V gene lookup returns CDR1 SGDLS and CDR2 YYNGEE. Trimming removed 6 bases at V and 4 bases at J, with 19 bases between. The CDR3 region is CASTSASGYGTGELFF. The CDR3 DNA reads as TGTGCCAGCACCTCAGCCTCGGGATATGGCACCGGGGAGCTGTTTTTT.

This clonotype has ten or more counts. This chain connects TRBV20-1 to TRBJ2-7; 7 bases agree with TRBD2. This CDR3 has 14 amino acids. Trimming took 0 bases from V and 5 from J; bases not matched to a gene: 7. Germline assignment: CDR1 DFQATT and CDR2 SNEGSKA (reference sequence). Here the CDR3 DNA reads TGCAGTGCTAGAGATCTGGGGAGGGCTCACGAGCAGTACGTC. Translating gives CSARDLGRAHEQYV.

At least ten counts were recorded for this clonotype. V and J are TRBV6-5 and TRBJ2-5, with D perhaps matching TRBD1 (5 bases). CDR1 MNHEY and CDR2 SVGAGI come from the germline V gene. V was pared by 6 bases and J by 0 bases, with 17 bases between. The CDR3 extends over 16 amino acids. CDR3 nucleotide sequence: TGTGCCAGCAGCCCCTTGGGGCAGCGCTACCAAGAGACCCAGTACTTC. Amino acids: CASSPLGQRYQETQYF.

The chain has TRBV5-1 and TRBJ1-4; a possible D gene is TRBD1 (6 bases). The length of the CDR3 is 15 residues. Between the trimmed V and J ends, which lost 2 bases and 8 bases, there was a span of 16 bases. From germline, CDR1 is SGHRS and CDR2 YFSETQ. CDR3 nucleotides: TGCGCCAGCAGCTTCCTGCGGGGGGCTGGGGAAAAACTGTTTTTT. Amino acids: CASSFLRGAGEKLFF.

At least ten counts were recorded for this clonotype. The gene calls are TRBV6-1 and TRBJ2-4, with TRBD1 matching 8 bases. The J segment lost 7 bases and the V segment lost 8 bases, leaving 10 bases of the junction unmatched. This CDR3 has 14 residues. Per the germline V gene, CDR1 is MNHNS and CDR2 is SASEGT. In DNA form, the CDR3 reads TGTGCCAGCTCCCGAGTGGACAGGGCGAACATTCAGTACTTC. Translating it yields CASSRVDRANIQYF.

This clonotype came up many times. The chain is built from TRBV14 and TRBJ1-6, with a tentative D call TRBD1 (6 bases). The V end was cut by 6 bases, the J end by 7 bases, with 13 bases between. Germline values: CDR1 SGHDN, CDR2 FVKESK. This CDR3 has 14 amino acids. The CDR3 here is CASRQGVSNSPLHF. CDR3 DNA sequence: TGTGCCAGCAGACAGGGTGTATCGAATTCACCCCTCCACTTT.

This clonotype showed up many times. The chain uses TRBV28 and TRBJ1-1; possibly TRBD1 for D (6 bases). The germline gives CDR1 MDHEN, CDR2 SYDVKM. Trimming took 3 bases from V and 0 from J, leaving 11 bases between them. This CDR3 is 15 amino acids long. In nucleotides, the CDR3 is TGTGCCAGCAGTTTTAGGGGGGCTTTGAACACTGAAGCTTTCTTT. Protein product: CASSFRGALNTEAFF.

This sequence joins TRBV6-5 and TRBJ2-3; D tentatively reads TRBD1 or TRBD2 (6 bases each). Deletions cut 4 bases from V and 1 base from J, with 12 bases between. This CDR3 is built from 15 residues. Germline CDR1 and CDR2: MNHEY and SVGAGI. The CDR3 DNA reads as TGTGCCAGCAGTTGGGGGGCGTCACGCACAGATACGCAGTATTTT. This codes for CASSWGASRTDTQYF.

About this clonotype itself: At one end, the junction sequence differs from germline, possibly due to a read error. The CDR3 is CTWSDFSGTYEQYF. The CDR3 bases are TGTACCTGGAGTGATTTTTCGGGTACTTATGAGCAGTACTTC. V gene TRBV30 combines with J gene TRBJ2-7; D is ambiguous. The CDR3 extends over 14 amino acids. Germline assignment: CDR1 GTSNPN and CDR2 SVGIG (reference sequence).

This clonotype was recorded many times. This rearrangement joins TRBV10-3 to TRBJ2-7; 7 bases match TRBD1. The trim removed 3 bases at V and 6 bases at J, leaving 5 bases unmatched. Germline V gene sequence: CDR1 ENHRY, CDR2 SYGVKD. The CDR3 loop spans 13 amino acids. Written as DNA, the CDR3 is TGTGCCATCAGTGACTCCGGGACAGTCGAGCAGTACGTC. It yields the protein CAISDSGTVEQYV.

This clonotype came up a few times. The V call is TRBV2, the J call TRBJ1-1, with D unclear. This CDR3 is built from 12 residues. The V gene lost 4 bases and the J gene lost 0 bases, with 3 bases spanning the gap. From germline, CDR1 is SNHLY and CDR2 FYNNEI. The CDR3 DNA is TGTGCCAGCAGTGTTATGAACACTGAAGCTTTCTTT. Translated, it gives CASSVMNTEAFF. The full variable domain, its missing parts supplied by reference TRBV2 and TRBJ1-1, is EPEVTQTPSHQVTQMGQEVILRCVPISNHLYFYWYRQILGQKVEFLVSFYNNEISEKSEIFDDQFSVERPDGSNFTLKIRSTKLEDSAMYFCASSVMNTEAFFGQGTRLTVV.

This clonotype occurred many times. The chain combines TRBV25-1 with TRBJ2-2, with D uncertain. This CDR3 has 11 amino acids. The V gene lost 6 bases and the J gene lost 8 bases, with 7 bases spanning the gap. CDR1 is MGHDK and CDR2 is SYGVNS in the germline V gene. CDR3 in DNA: TGTGCCAGCAGATTGGAGGGGGAGCTGTTTTTT. As protein: CASRLEGELFF.

For this clonotype: A read error may account for a junction end that differs from germline. The CDR3 spells CASSATGAGEPFF. CDR3 nucleotide sequence: TGTGCCAGCAGTGCCACAGGGGCCGGGGAGCCGTTTTTT. This rearrangement joins TRBV2 to TRBJ2-2; 7 bases line up with TRBD1. The CDR3 runs 13 residues. Germline V gene data show CDR1 as SNHLY and CDR2 as FYNNEI.

The chain is built from TRBV12-3 or TRBV12-4 and TRBJ2-1; the D gene is possibly TRBD2 (5 bases). Trimming took off 5 bases at V and 7 bases at J, with 21 bases between the two ends. This CDR3 comprises 16 residues. CDR3 protein: CASSPLLTGGSNEQFF. The CDR3 coding sequence is TGTGCCAGCAGTCCCCTCTTAACGGGTGGGAGTAATGAGCAGTTCTTC.

This clonotype was seen at least ten times. The CDR3 DNA is TGTGCCATCAGTGGGTCAAGGACCTATGGCTACACCTTC. Translating gives CAISGSRTYGYTF. The chain is built from TRBV10-3 and TRBJ1-2, with D hard to call. The CDR3 extends over 13 amino acids. V gave up 4 bases and J gave up 4 bases, with 10 bases separating them. Germline V CDR1 and CDR2: ENHRY, SYGVKD.

This clonotype was picked up many times. CDR3 in DNA: TGTGCCAGCAGACCGGGACTGGAAAACATTCAGTACTTC. Amino acids: CASRPGLENIQYF. The J gene is TRBJ2-4, the V gene TRBV12-3 or TRBV12-4; tentatively, D is TRBD2 (6 bases). This CDR3 has 13 amino acids. V dropped 6 bases and J dropped 5 bases, with 11 bases sitting between them.

This clonotype showed up many times. This chain links TRBV19 with TRBJ2-7, with D maybe TRBD2 (6 bases). This CDR3 spans 14 amino acids. V was trimmed by 5 bases and J by 5 bases, leaving 16 bases between them. The germline CDR1 and CDR2 sequences are LNHDA and SQIVND (reference sequence). In DNA, the CDR3 is TGTGCCAGTAGTCTACGGACTATGGGGGACGAGCAGTACTTC. As protein: CASSLRTMGDEQYF.

This clonotype was recorded many times. This rearrangement joins TRBV3-1 to TRBJ1-1; TRBD1 matches at 7 bases. The CDR3 has 14 residues. Per the germline V gene, CDR1 is LGHDT and CDR2 is YNNKEL (reference sequence). Trimming cost V 4 bases and J 1 base; bases outside gene matches: 3. CDR3 loop: CASSLEGANTEAFF. CDR3 DNA: TGTGCCAGCAGCCTCGAGGGGGCGAACACTGAAGCTTTCTTT.

CDR3: CASSFDFGTSTDTQYF. DNA of the CDR3: TGTGCCAGCAGCTTCGACTTCGGGACTAGCACAGATACGCAGTATTTT. The chain employs TRBV5-6 and TRBJ2-3; D might be TRBD2 (6 bases). The CDR3 has 16 amino acids. The ends were cut back, 2 bases at V and 0 bases at J, with 13 bases in the middle. Looked up from germline, CDR1 is SGHDT and CDR2 is YYEEEE.

This clonotype was picked up many times. This chain joins TRBV24-1 and TRBJ2-7; D is uncertain. In germline, CDR1 is KGHDR, CDR2 SFDVKD. This CDR3 is 16 amino acids long. The V end lost 3 bases, the J end lost 3 bases, and 17 bases lay between the germline ends. In DNA, the CDR3 is TGTGCCACCAGTGATGCTGACTCGAGTTGGTTCTACGAGCAGTACTTC. Translating gives CATSDADSSWFYEQYF.

This clonotype was detected only a few times. The chain carries TRBV3-1 and TRBJ1-1; the match to TRBD1 covers 8 bases. Germline CDR1 reads LGHDT; CDR2 reads YNNKEL (reference sequence). V was clipped by 5 bases and J by 7 bases; unmatched bases: 15. The CDR3 length is 16 residues. The CDR3 sequence is CASSVRGRTGRNEAFF. The CDR3 nucleotides are TGTGCCAGCAGCGTGAGGGGGCGGACAGGGCGAAATGAAGCTTTCTTT. Full variable domain (missing parts from reference TRBV3-1 and TRBJ1-1): DTAVSQTPKYLVTQMGNDKSIKCEQNLGHDTMYWYKQDSKKFLKIMFSYNNKELIINETVPNRFSPKSPDKAHLNLHINSLELGDSAVYFCASSVRGRTGRNEAFFGQGTRLTVV.

This clonotype was seen many times. A read error may account for a junction end that differs from germline. The chain employs TRBV27 and TRBJ2-1; 9 nucleotides line up with TRBD1. Germline V lookup: CDR1 MNHEY, CDR2 SMNVEV (reference sequence). The CDR3 is made up of 16 amino acids. CDR3 sequence (DNA): TGTGCCAGCAGTCTATCCGGACAGGGGCTCTACAATGAGCAGTTCTTC. Translating gives CASSLSGQGLYNEQFF.

This clonotype was seen many times. The chain employs TRBV6-2 or TRBV6-3 and TRBJ2-5; TRBD2 aligns across 8 bases. Germline lookup yields CDR1 MNHEY and CDR2 SVGEGT. V shed 6 bases, J shed 7 bases, and the junction held 10 bases outside the gene matches. The CDR3 is 14 amino acids. CDR3 amino acids: CASRSSGSMGTQYF. In DNA form, the CDR3 reads TGTGCCAGCAGATCAAGCGGGAGTATGGGGACCCAGTACTTC.

The chain recombines TRBV5-1 with TRBJ2-2; D unclear. With 1 base removed from V and 0 bases from J, the gap between germline ends came to 10 bases. The length of the CDR3 is 16 residues. Per the germline V gene, CDR1 is SGHRS and CDR2 is YFSETQ. In DNA, the CDR3 is TGCGCCAGCAGCTTGAGAAATACAGCGAACACCGGGGAGCTGTTTTTT. Protein sequence: CASSLRNTANTGELFF.